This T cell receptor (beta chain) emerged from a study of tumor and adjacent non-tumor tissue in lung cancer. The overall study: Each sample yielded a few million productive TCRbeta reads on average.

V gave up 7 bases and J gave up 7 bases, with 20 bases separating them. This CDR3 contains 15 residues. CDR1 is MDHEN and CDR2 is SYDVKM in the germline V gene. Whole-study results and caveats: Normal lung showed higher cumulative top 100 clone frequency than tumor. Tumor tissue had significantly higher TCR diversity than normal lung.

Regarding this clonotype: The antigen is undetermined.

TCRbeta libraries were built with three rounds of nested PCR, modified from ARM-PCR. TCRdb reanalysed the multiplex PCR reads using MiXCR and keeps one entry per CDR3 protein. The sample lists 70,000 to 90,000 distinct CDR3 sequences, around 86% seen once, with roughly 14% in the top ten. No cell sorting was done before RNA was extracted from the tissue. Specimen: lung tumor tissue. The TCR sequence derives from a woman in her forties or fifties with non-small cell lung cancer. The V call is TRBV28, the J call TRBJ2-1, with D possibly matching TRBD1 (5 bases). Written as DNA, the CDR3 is TGTGCCAGCACTCCGCGGCAGGGTGTAGGGAATGAGCAGTTCTTC. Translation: CASTPRQGVGNEQFF.